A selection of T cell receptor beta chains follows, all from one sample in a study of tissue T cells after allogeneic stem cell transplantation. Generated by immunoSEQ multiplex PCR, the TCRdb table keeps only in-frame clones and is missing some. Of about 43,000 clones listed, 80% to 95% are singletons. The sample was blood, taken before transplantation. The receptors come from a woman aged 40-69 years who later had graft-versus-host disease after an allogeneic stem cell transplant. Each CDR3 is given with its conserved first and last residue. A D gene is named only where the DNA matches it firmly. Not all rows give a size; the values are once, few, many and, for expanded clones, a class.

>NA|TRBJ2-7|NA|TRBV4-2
TGTGCCAGCAGCCCTTTCCTTACCCAAAGCGAGCAGTACTTC
CASSPFLTQSEQYF
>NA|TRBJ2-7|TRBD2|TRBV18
TGTGCCAGCTCTCGGACTACTCTGCGGAGCGGGAGCTCCTACGAGCAGTACTTC
CASSRTTLRSGSSYEQYF
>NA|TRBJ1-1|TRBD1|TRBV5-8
TGTGCCAGCAGCTTACGGACAGGGGGTGACACTGAAGCTTTCTTT
CASSLRTGGDTEAFF
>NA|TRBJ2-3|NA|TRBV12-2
TGTGCAAGTCGCCAAATATCCGCTGACACAGATACGCAGTATTTT
CASRQISADTDTQYF
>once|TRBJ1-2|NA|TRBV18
TGTGCCAGCTACAGACAATCCGGGGGTGGCGCCTATGGCTACACCTTC
CASYRQSGGGAYGYTF
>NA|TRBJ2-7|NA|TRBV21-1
TGTGCCAGCAGCAGTCGCGGGAGCCCGGCCGAGCAGTACTTC
CASSSRGSPAEQYF
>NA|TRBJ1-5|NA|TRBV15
TGTGCCACCAGCAGAGGACAGACGGGGATCGAGCCCCAGCATTTT
CATSRGQTGIEPQHF
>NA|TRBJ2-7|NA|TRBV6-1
TGTGCCAGCAGTGAAGGAGGCAGCATCTACGAGCAGTACTTC
CASSEGGSIYEQYF
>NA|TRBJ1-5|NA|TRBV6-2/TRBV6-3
TGTGCCAGCAGTTACTCTAGCAGGGGTGATCGTCAGCCCCAGCATTTT
CASSYSSRGDRQPQHF
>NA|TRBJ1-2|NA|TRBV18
TGTGCCAGCTCACCGACCCCGGACGGTCCAAGGAACTATGGCTACACCTTC
CASSPTPDGPRNYGYTF
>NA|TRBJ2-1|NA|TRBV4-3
TGCGCCAGCAGCCAAGATTTTGGGGCAGCATACAATGAGCAGTTCTTC
CASSQDFGAAYNEQFF
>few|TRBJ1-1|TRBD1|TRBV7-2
TGTGCCAGCAGCTTAGACAGGGGCTACACTGAAGCTTTCTTT
CASSLDRGYTEAFF
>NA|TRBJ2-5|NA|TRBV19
TGTGCCAGTTCTAGCGCAGGGGGGGACCAAGAGACCCAGTACTTC
CASSSAGGDQETQYF
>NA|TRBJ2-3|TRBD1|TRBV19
TGTGCCAGCCGTCCGGGACAGGGGGCAGCAGATACGCAGTATTTT
CASRPGQGAADTQYF
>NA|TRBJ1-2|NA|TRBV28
TGTGCCAGCAGTTCCCTTTTGTATGGCTACACCTTC
CASSSLLYGYTF
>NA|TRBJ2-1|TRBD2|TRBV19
TGTGCCAGTAGTGCCACTAGCGGATACTACAATGAGCAGTTCTTC
CASSATSGYYNEQFF
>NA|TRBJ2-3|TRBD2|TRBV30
TGTGCCTGGAGTGCGCTAGCGGGAGCTGGAGATACGCAGTATTTT
CAWSALAGAGDTQYF
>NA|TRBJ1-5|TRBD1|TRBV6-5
TGTGCCAGCAGACGACAGGGATTGGATCAGCCCCAGCATTTT
CASRRQGLDQPQHF
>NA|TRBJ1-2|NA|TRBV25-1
TGTGCCAGCAGTGCGACAATGGAGTATGGCTACACCTTC
CASSATMEYGYTF
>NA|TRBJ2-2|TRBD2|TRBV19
TGTGCCAGTAGTATAGGCTTCGCTAGCGGGAACACCGGGGAGCTGTTTTTT
CASSIGFASGNTGELFF